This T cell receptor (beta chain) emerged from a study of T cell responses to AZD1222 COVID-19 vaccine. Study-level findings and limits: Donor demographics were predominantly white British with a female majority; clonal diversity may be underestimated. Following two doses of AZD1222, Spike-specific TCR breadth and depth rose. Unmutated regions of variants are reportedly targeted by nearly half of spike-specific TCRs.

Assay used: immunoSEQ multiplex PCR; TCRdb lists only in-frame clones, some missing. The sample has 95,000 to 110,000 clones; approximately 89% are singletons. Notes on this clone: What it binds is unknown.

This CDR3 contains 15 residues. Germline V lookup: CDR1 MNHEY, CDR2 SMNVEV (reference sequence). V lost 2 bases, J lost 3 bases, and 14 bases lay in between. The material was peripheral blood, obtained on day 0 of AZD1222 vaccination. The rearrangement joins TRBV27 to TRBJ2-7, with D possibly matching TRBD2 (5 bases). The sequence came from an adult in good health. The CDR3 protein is CASSLTRADNYEQYF. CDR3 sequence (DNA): TGTGCCAGCAGTTTAACTAGAGCGGATAACTACGAGCAGTACTTC.